A single sample gave rise to the 6 T cell receptor beta chains below, sequenced in a study of regulatory T cells in long-lasting Graves disease. TCR beta libraries were built with iRepertoire HTBI primers and Arm-PCR of CDR3 regions. TCRdb fed the multiplex PCR reads into MiXCR, producing one record per CDR3 protein. The sample records about 420,000 distinct CDR3 sequences, around 17% being singletons. Time point noted: newly diagnosed GD, antithyroid drugs for less than 3 months. RNA isolated from PBMCs was used to make the TCR library. These data were also filed under a second study, of T cells in Graves' hyperthyroidism and ophthalmopathy.

The sequenced sample was peripheral blood mononuclear cells (PBMCs), obtained at new diagnosis, from a patient treated with antithyroid drugs. These receptors all come from a woman aged 18-35 years with Graves disease.

V and J are TRBV5-5 and TRBJ2-3; D may be TRBD1 (6 bases). Germline CDR1 reads SGHKS; CDR2 reads YYEKEE (reference sequence). V gave up 4 bases and J gave up 7 bases, with 16 bases separating them. The CDR3 runs 14 residues. For the CDR3, the DNA is TGTGCCAGCAGCACCGGGACACCGAACCATACGCAGTATTTT. Translated, it gives CASSTGTPNHTQYF.

The V gene is TRBV12-3 or TRBV12-4, the J gene TRBJ2-3; D gene ambiguous. Gene TRBJ2-5 matches the end of the DNA better, so the J call may be wrong. The CDR3 is made up of 15 amino acids. Here the CDR3 reads CASTPQVGFEETQYF. The CDR3 bases are TGTGCCAGCACTCCCCAGGTGGGGTTTGAGGAGACCCAGTACTTC.

The CDR3 is CSARTGTDEQYF. The DNA for the CDR3 is TGCAGCGCTAGGACAGGGACGGACGAGCAGTACTTC. This chain joins TRBV29-1 and TRBJ2-7; 8 positions agree with TRBD1. The trim removed 7 bases at V and 5 bases at J, leaving 7 bases unmatched. The germline V gene has CDR1 SQVTM and CDR2 ANQGSEA. The CDR3 runs 12 residues.

Written as DNA, the CDR3 is TGTGCCAGCAGCTCCTCCCCACACCTCGGCGGGGAGCTGTTTTTT. It is translated as CASSSSPHLGGELFF. The rearrangement uses TRBV7-3 and TRBJ2-2; unclear D gene. The CDR3 consists of 15 residues. Trimming took off 4 bases at V and 7 bases at J, with 16 bases between the two ends. In germline, CDR1 is SGHTA, CDR2 FQGTGA.

Many counts were recorded for this clonotype. The V gene is TRBV20-1, the J gene TRBJ2-5; either TRBD1 or TRBD2 may fit D (5 bases each). This CDR3 is 16 amino acids long. CDR1 and CDR2 (germline): DFQATT, SNEGSKA (reference sequence). Trimming removed 3 bases at V and 5 bases at J, with 22 bases between. CDR3 in amino acids: CSASLPRFPEGETQYF. CDR3 nucleotides: TGCAGTGCTAGTCTTCCCCGGTTCCCAGAGGGGGAGACCCAGTACTTC.

The V and J genes are TRBV6-1 and TRBJ2-7; 10 bases line up with TRBD2. The CDR3 extends over 16 amino acids. Germline loops: CDR1 MNHNS, CDR2 SASEGT. Trimming cost V 7 bases and J 4 bases; bases outside gene matches: 13. CDR3 sequence: CASKREPSGRGYEQYF. The CDR3 DNA follows: TGTGCCAGCAAGAGGGAGCCCAGCGGGAGGGGTTACGAGCAGTACTTC.